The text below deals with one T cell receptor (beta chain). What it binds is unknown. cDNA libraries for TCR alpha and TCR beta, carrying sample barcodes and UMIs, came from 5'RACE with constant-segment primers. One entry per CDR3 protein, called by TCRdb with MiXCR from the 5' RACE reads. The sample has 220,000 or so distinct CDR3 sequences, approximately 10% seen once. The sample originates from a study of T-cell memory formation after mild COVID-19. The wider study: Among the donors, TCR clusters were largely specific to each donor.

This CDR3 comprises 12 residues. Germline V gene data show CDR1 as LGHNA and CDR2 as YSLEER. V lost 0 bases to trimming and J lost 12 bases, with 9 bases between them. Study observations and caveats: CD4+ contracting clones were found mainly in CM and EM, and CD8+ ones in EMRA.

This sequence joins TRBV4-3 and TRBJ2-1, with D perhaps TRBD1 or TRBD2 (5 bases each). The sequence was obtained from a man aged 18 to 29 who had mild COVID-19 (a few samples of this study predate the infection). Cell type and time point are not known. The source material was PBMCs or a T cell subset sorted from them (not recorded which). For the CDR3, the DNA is TGCGCCAGCAGCCAAGATGGGGGAAGGCAGTTCTTC. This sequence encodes CASSQDGGRQFF.